This TCR beta chain was recorded in a study of blood T cells in healthy people across ages. Whole-study findings and limits: Relative to aged donors, long-lived donors carried more naive CD4+ cells and displayed higher diversity. A strong correlation between TCR beta diversity and naive T cell percentage was seen.

Germline values: CDR1 LNHNV, CDR2 YYDKDF (reference sequence). This CDR3 has 15 residues. As to this clonotype: The antigen is undetermined.

PCR was performed a second time for about 7 to 11 cycles using a sample-barcoded 5' primer and a J-beta primer mix. TCRdb re-derived calls from the 5' RACE reads in MiXCR, one entry per CDR3 protein. The repertoire holds roughly 1.6 million distinct CDR3 sequences, with about 35% as singletons. This receptor was obtained from a woman aged 30 to 39 in good health. This rearrangement joins TRBV15 to TRBJ2-5, with D perhaps matching TRBD1 (6 bases). TRBJ2-7 matches the DNA end more closely, so the J call is doubtful. The sequenced sample was blood. CDR3 sequence reads: CATSRNRQETYEQYF. The DNA of the CDR3 is TGTGCCACCAGCAGAAATCGACAGGAAACCTACGAGCAGTACTTC.